The 24 T cell receptor beta chains presented below share a single source sample, sequenced in a study of cytomegalovirus exposure and HLA in healthy donors. PCR primers comprised 60 Vbeta and 13 Jbeta primers. Measured with immunoSEQ multiplex PCR; TCRdb has only the in-frame clones, and not every one. In the table there are 150,000 to 200,000 clones, more than 60% of which are singletons. The sequencing sample was made of PBMCs. The receptors derive from a woman in her 40s in good health and CMV-seropositive.

The V call is TRBV18, the J call TRBJ2-5; a weak D match, TRBD2 (5 bases). Germline CDR1 reads KGHSH; CDR2 reads LQKENI. Deletions cut 4 bases from V and 2 bases from J, with 17 bases between. The CDR3 totals 16 residues. DNA for the CDR3: TGTGCCAGCTCACAAACGGGGATGCCGAAACAAGAGACCCAGTACTTC. Protein sequence: CASSQTGMPKQETQYF.

On this clone: The DNA is left out, because the CDR3 cannot be placed on it with certainty; the CDR3 is given as TCRdb lists it. The rearrangement uses TRBV7-8 and TRBJ2-7; the D call in the table, TRBD2, was not verified against the DNA. The CDR3 region is 18 residues in length, termini included. Germline-derived CDR1 and CDR2 are SGHVS and FQNEAQ. The CDR3 region is CASSFGQGTSGHSYEQYF.

The rearrangement links TRBV10-3 to TRBJ1-1; 8 bases agree with TRBD1. Trimming removed 6 bases from V and 1 base from J; junction bases left unmatched: 4. This CDR3 is 14 amino acids long. Germline lookup yields CDR1 ENHRY and CDR2 SYGVKD. In nucleotides, the CDR3 is TGTGCCATCAGAGATGGGACAGGGAACACTGAAGCTTTCTTT. The encoded protein is CAIRDGTGNTEAFF.

A word on this clone: The sample has other DNA sequences that encode this CDR3 too. The chain uses TRBV2 and TRBJ2-7; tentatively, D is TRBD2 (5 bases). V shed 2 bases and J shed 3 bases, with 5 bases lying between them. The germline gives CDR1 SNHLY, CDR2 FYNNEI. The CDR3 has 12 residues. The CDR3 coding sequence is TGTGCCAGCAGTGAACGGGGCTACGAGCAGTACTTC. It yields the protein CASSERGYEQYF.

This chain joins TRBV4-2 and TRBJ2-1; D gene uncertain. The CDR3 has 13 residues. Germline loops: CDR1 LGHNA, CDR2 YNFKEQ. Trimming took 0 bases from V and 6 from J, leaving 6 bases between them. The CDR3 loop reads CASSQENSNEQFF. In nucleotides, the CDR3 is TGTGCCAGCAGCCAAGAAAACAGCAATGAGCAGTTCTTC.

This clone was detected a few times. V is TRBV6-5 and J is TRBJ2-7, with TRBD1 identical over 10 bases. Germline V gene data show CDR1 as MNHEY and CDR2 as SVGAGI. The CDR3 runs 15 residues. J gave up 7 bases and V 0 bases, and 6 bases lay outside the gene matches. DNA of the CDR3: TGTGCCAGCAGTTACTCGACAGGGGGCAGGGAAGAGCAGTACTTC. The encoded protein is CASSYSTGGREEQYF.

The chain joins TRBV4-2 to TRBJ2-1, with TRBD2 matching 10 bases. There are 16 residues in the CDR3. V trimming: 0 bases; J trimming: 7 bases; junction bases outside the gene matches: 6. Germline values: CDR1 LGHNA, CDR2 YNFKEQ. CDR3 region: CASSQEGAGGRNEQFF. In DNA, the CDR3 is TGTGCCAGCAGCCAAGAGGGAGCGGGAGGGCGGAATGAGCAGTTCTTC.

V is TRBV28 and J is TRBJ2-5; 10 bases map to TRBD2. This CDR3 is built from 16 residues. Per germline, CDR1 MDHEN and CDR2 SYDVKM. The junction had 15 bases not matched to a gene; V was cut back by 8 bases and J by 6 bases. The CDR3, as DNA: TGTGCCAGCGAAAATTTGCTAGCGGGAGCAACGAAGACCCAGTACTTC. Its protein is CASENLLAGATKTQYF.

The genes are TRBV14 and TRBJ2-7; a possible D gene is TRBD2 (5 bases). V was pared by 4 bases and J by 3 bases, with 13 bases between. CDR3 length: 14 amino acids. In germline, CDR1 is SGHDN, CDR2 FVKESK. The CDR3 DNA reads as TGTGCCAGCAGCCTTCGCGGAGGAGGCTACGAGCAGTACTTC. Translation: CASSLRGGGYEQYF.

The chain carries TRBV7-3 and TRBJ2-7; TRBD2 matches at 7 bases. The V gene end was trimmed by 5 bases and the J gene end by 0 bases; junction bases not matched to a gene: 7. The CDR3 consists of 15 residues. The germline V gene encodes CDR1 SGHTA and CDR2 FQGTGA. The CDR3 here is CASSRRGGTSYEQYF. DNA of the CDR3: TGTGCCAGCAGCCGGCGGGGAGGGACCTCCTACGAGCAGTACTTC.

The chain couples TRBV18 to TRBJ2-7; TRBD2 aligns across 8 bases. Germline V CDR1 and CDR2: KGHSH, LQKENI. V gave up 3 bases and J gave up 2 bases; unmatched junction bases: 12. The CDR3 loop spans 17 amino acids. For the CDR3, the DNA is TGTGCCAGCTCACCCCCCCAGGGCGGGAGGACCCCCTACGAGCAGTACTTC. It is translated as CASSPPQGGRTPYEQYF.

The genes are TRBV7-2 and TRBJ2-1, with D unresolved. The germline CDR1 and CDR2 sequences are SGHTA and FQGNSA. V was pared by 6 bases and J by 4 bases, with 16 bases between. The CDR3 covers 15 residues. CDR3 DNA: TGTGCCAGCAGTGTTGAGTGGCGGCTGTACAATGAGCAGTTCTTC. Amino acid sequence: CASSVEWRLYNEQFF.

This chain uses TRBV5-1 with TRBJ2-1; weak D call: TRBD1 (7 bases). There are 15 residues in the CDR3. Germline V gives CDR1 SGHRS, CDR2 YFSETQ. V lost 4 bases and J lost 15, with 26 bases in between. Written as DNA, the CDR3 is TGCGCCAGCAGCCCCACCACAGGGGAGGCAATTCGTCCGTTCTTC. Amino acids: CASSPTTGEAIRPFF.

This chain joins TRBV11-2 and TRBJ1-4; D not resolved. The ends were cut back, 3 bases at V and 0 bases at J, with 14 bases in the middle. This CDR3 has 17 amino acids. The germline CDR1 and CDR2 sequences are SGHAT and FQNNGV. The CDR3 protein is CASSLGRGRATNEKLFF. The CDR3 DNA sequence: TGTGCCAGCAGCTTGGGCCGTGGCAGAGCAACTAATGAAAAACTGTTTTTT.

The rearrangement links TRBV2 to TRBJ2-1, with 7 nucleotides matching TRBD2. Germline CDR1 SNHLY, CDR2 FYNNEI. CDR3 length: 16 residues. The V gene end was trimmed by 3 bases and the J gene end by 4 bases; junction bases not matched to a gene: 9. For the CDR3, the DNA is TGTGCCAGCAGTGAGATTGGGGGGAGGGTTTACAATGAGCAGTTCTTC. This codes for CASSEIGGRVYNEQFF. The whole variable domain, filled in from reference TRBV2 and TRBJ2-1, reads EPEVTQTPSHQVTQMGQEVILRCVPISNHLYFYWYRQILGQKVEFLVSFYNNEISEKSEIFDDQFSVERPDGSNFTLKIRSTKLEDSAMYFCASSEIGGRVYNEQFFGPGTRLTVL.

CDR3 coding DNA: TGTGCCAGCAGCTTAAGCGGGACCTCCTACGAGCAGTACTTC. Protein sequence: CASSLSGTSYEQYF. The chain carries TRBV7-3 and TRBJ2-5; a possible D gene is TRBD2 (6 bases). The DNA end lines up better with TRBJ2-7; the J call may be wrong. The CDR3 consists of 14 residues. Germline V gives CDR1 SGHTA, CDR2 FQGTGA.

The chain combines TRBV7-9 with TRBJ1-4, with D maybe TRBD1 (5 bases). V gave up 1 base and J gave up 8 bases, with 11 bases separating them. This CDR3 region has 14 residues. Germline lookup yields CDR1 SEHNR and CDR2 FQNEAQ (reference sequence). Here the CDR3 DNA reads TGTGCCAGCAGCTTAGTTTTAGGGGCGGAAAAACTGTTTTTT. This translates into CASSLVLGAEKLFF.

The V and J genes are TRBV7-9 and TRBJ2-1; TRBD2 matches 8 bases. Germline V gene data show CDR1 as SEHNR and CDR2 as FQNEAQ (reference sequence). The CDR3 loop spans 16 amino acids. V shed 7 bases, J shed 0 bases, and the junction held 8 bases outside the gene matches. DNA for the CDR3: TGTGCCAGCATCTTGACTAGCGCGAACTCCTACAATGAGCAGTTCTTC. It encodes CASILTSANSYNEQFF.

As regards this clone: Additional DNA sequences in this sample encode the identical CDR3. The genes are TRBV29-1 and TRBJ2-1; 11 bases align to TRBD2. The CDR3 length is 16 residues. Germline V gene lookup returns CDR1 SQVTM and CDR2 ANQGSEA. Trimming took 6 bases from V and 0 from J; bases not matched to a gene: 7. The CDR3 loop reads CSVAGLAESSYNEQFF. CDR3 nucleotide sequence: TGCAGCGTAGCGGGACTAGCGGAAAGCTCCTACAATGAGCAGTTCTTC.

This chain connects TRBV7-8 to TRBJ1-3, with D hard to call. Looked up from germline, CDR1 is SGHVS and CDR2 is FQNEAQ. The V end lost 3 bases, the J end lost 0 bases, and 12 bases lay between the germline ends. The CDR3 loop spans 16 amino acids. The CDR3 DNA is TGTGCCAGCAGCTTGGCCTCGGCAGGCTCTGGAAACACCATATATTTT. Protein sequence: CASSLASAGSGNTIYF.

V usage is TRBV6-1 and J usage is TRBJ1-3; no definite D call. This CDR3 comprises 15 residues. Germline V gives CDR1 MNHNS, CDR2 SASEGT. V was trimmed by 7 bases and J by 0 bases, leaving 13 bases between them. CDR3 in DNA: TGTGCCAGCACCGAGAGAGGGATCTCTGGAAACACCATATATTTT. This encodes CASTERGISGNTIYF.

The chain is built from TRBV11-2 and TRBJ2-6; 7 bases match TRBD2. V gave up 1 base and J gave up 4 bases; unmatched junction bases: 4. This CDR3 region has 16 residues. Germline CDR1 and CDR2: SGHAT and FQNNGV. In nucleotides, the CDR3 is TGTGCCAGCAGCTTAGGGGGGGGGTCCGGGGCCAACGTCCTGACTTTC. Its protein is CASSLGGGSGANVLTF.

The chain couples TRBV5-4 to TRBJ2-5; 7 bases are shared with TRBD2. This CDR3 contains 15 residues. Looked up from germline, CDR1 is SGHNT and CDR2 is YYREEE (reference sequence). Trimming at V came to 3 bases and at J to 5 bases, leaving 10 bases not matched to a gene. The CDR3 here is CASSWRQGGSETQYF. DNA for the CDR3: TGTGCCAGCAGCTGGCGGCAGGGAGGGTCGGAGACCCAGTACTTC.

This clone was detected once. The gene calls are TRBV28 and TRBJ2-7; maybe TRBD2 (6 bases). This CDR3 has 15 residues. Trimming stripped 2 bases from V and 6 bases from J, with 17 bases between. Germline V CDR1 and CDR2: MDHEN, SYDVKM. The CDR3 coding sequence is TGTGCCAGCAGTTTACCGGAACGACTAGTCCGCGAGCAGTACTTC. The encoded protein is CASSLPERLVREQYF.